One sample yielded the 8 T cell receptor beta chains listed below, sequenced in a study of cytomegalovirus exposure and HLA in healthy donors. Researchers ran the PCR with 60 Vbeta and 13 Jbeta primers. Measured with immunoSEQ multiplex PCR; TCRdb has only the in-frame clones, and not every one. This sample has approximately 240,000 clones; roughly 89% occur once, and the top ten carry 1%. The sample consisted of PBMCs. These receptors were obtained from a woman aged 18 to 35 in good health and CMV-seronegative.

This clone appeared once. The chain links TRBV30 to TRBJ2-6; D perhaps matches TRBD2 (5 bases). This CDR3 comprises 18 residues. CDR1 is GTSNPN and CDR2 is SVGIG in the germline V gene (reference sequence). Trimming left V 3 bases short and J 2 bases short, with 20 bases between. The CDR3 DNA reads TGTGCCTGGAGCTCGTCCCGGACTCCTGGGGCTGGGGCCAACGTCCTGACTTTC. It yields the protein CAWSSSRTPGAGANVLTF. Looking up the rest from reference TRBV30 and TRBJ2-6 gives the full variable domain: SQTIHQWPATLVQPVGSPLSLECTVEGTSNPNLYWYRQAAGRGLQLLFYSVGIGQISSEVPQNLSASRPQDRQFILSSKKLLLSDSGFYLCAWSSSRTPGAGANVLTFGAGSRLTVL.

This clone was seen a single time. The rearrangement uses TRBV18 and TRBJ2-2, with 9 bases lining up with TRBD2. The CDR3 length is 17 residues. CDR1 and CDR2 (germline): KGHSH, LQKENI. J lost 3 bases, V lost 1 base, and 6 bases had no gene match. CDR3 loop: CASSPRAGGLYTGELFF. The CDR3 DNA is TGTGCCAGCTCACCACGCGCGGGGGGGCTTTACACCGGGGAGCTGTTTTTT.

This chain links TRBV7-2 with TRBJ2-7; weak D call: TRBD1 (7 bases). Trimming pared 6 bases from V and 0 bases from J, leaving 15 bases between. CDR3 length: 15 amino acids. Germline V gene lookup returns CDR1 SGHTA and CDR2 FQGNSA. CDR3 nucleotide sequence: TGTGCCAGCAGTAGCGGACAGGTGGGCTCCTACGAGCAGTACTTC. This translates into CASSSGQVGSYEQYF.

The chain is built from TRBV30 and TRBJ2-3, with 8 bases that match TRBD1. J was trimmed by 5 bases and V by 6 bases; bases with no gene match: 7. Germline CDR1 is GTSNPN and CDR2 is SVGIG (reference sequence). The CDR3 loop spans 13 amino acids. The DNA for the CDR3 is TGTGCCTGCCAAACGACAGGGGTAGATACGCAGTATTTT. Protein product: CACQTTGVDTQYF.

The chain employs TRBV7-6 and TRBJ2-2; D perhaps matches TRBD2 (6 bases). The CDR3 length is 16 residues. V lost 3 bases, J lost 5 bases, and 16 bases lay in between. Germline lookup yields CDR1 SGHVS and CDR2 FNYEAQ. CDR3 residues: CASSLARRARTGELFF. CDR3 bases: TGTGCCAGCAGCTTGGCTAGGAGGGCGCGGACCGGGGAGCTGTTTTTT.

The chain joins TRBV4-3 to TRBJ1-1; D possibly corresponds to TRBD1 (5 bases). CDR3 length: 15 amino acids. Trimming stripped 4 bases from V and 1 base from J, with 13 bases between. Germline V gene data show CDR1 as LGHNA and CDR2 as YSLEER. In DNA form, the CDR3 reads TGCGCCAGCAGCCGGGGGGTAATAGGGAACACTGAAGCTTTCTTT. Translated: CASSRGVIGNTEAFF.

Only one count was recorded for this clone. The V gene is TRBV4-3, the J gene TRBJ1-6; D not resolved. The ends were cut back, 2 bases at V and 8 bases at J, with 16 bases in the middle. The V gene's germline CDR1 is LGHNA and CDR2 YSLEER. The CDR3 runs 16 residues. CDR3 in amino acids: CASSQRHGLRDSPLHF. Written as DNA, the CDR3 is TGCGCCAGCAGCCAACGACATGGGCTTCGAGATTCACCCCTCCACTTT.

J is TRBJ2-1 and V is TRBV7-9; D is undetermined. V was clipped by 2 bases and J by 7 bases, with 15 bases between them. The CDR3 contains 15 residues. Germline values: CDR1 SEHNR, CDR2 FQNEAQ (reference sequence). In nucleotides, the CDR3 is TGTGCCAGCAGCTTAAGAGTTCTCCCCTTGAATGAGCAGTTCTTC. It encodes CASSLRVLPLNEQFF.